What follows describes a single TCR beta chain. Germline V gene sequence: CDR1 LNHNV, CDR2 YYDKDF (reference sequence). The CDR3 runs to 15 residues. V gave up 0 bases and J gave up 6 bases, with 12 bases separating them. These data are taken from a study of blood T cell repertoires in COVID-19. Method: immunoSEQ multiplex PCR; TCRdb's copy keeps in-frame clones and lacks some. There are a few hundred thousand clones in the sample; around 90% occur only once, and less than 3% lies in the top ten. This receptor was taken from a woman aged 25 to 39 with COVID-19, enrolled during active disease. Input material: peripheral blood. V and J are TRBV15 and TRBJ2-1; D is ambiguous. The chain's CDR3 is CATSRDRSTSNEQFF. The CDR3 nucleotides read TGTGCCACCAGCAGAGATAGATCCACGTCCAATGAGCAGTTCTTC. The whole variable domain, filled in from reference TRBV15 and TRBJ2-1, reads DAMVIQNPRYQVTQFGKPVTLSCSQTLNHNVMYWYQQKSSQAPKLLFHYYDKDFNNEADTPDNFQSRRPNTSFCFLDIRSPGLGDTAMYLCATSRDRSTSNEQFFGPGTRLTVL.